This paragraph reports one TCR beta chain. No antigen is known for it. The entry originates in a study of cytomegalovirus exposure and HLA in healthy donors. Study-wide results and caveats: Common viral pathogens (according to a later analysis) appeared linked to several of the most significant clusters. The authors confirmed in vitro that a few CMV-associated chains were specific for CMV antigens. For presence/absence analyses, sequencing depth was assumed to be roughly uniform across donors. With later analysis, a missense DCLRE1C variant became linked to TCR beta V- and J-gene trimming.

The CDR3 is made up of 14 amino acids. Looked up from germline, CDR1 is SEHNR and CDR2 is FQNEAQ (reference sequence). Between the trimmed V and J ends, which lost 4 bases and 5 bases, there was a span of 14 bases. With 60 Vbeta and 13 Jbeta primers, the PCR was carried out. Repertoires were generated with immunoSEQ multiplex PCR, while TCRdb's copy carries only in-frame clones and drops some. The repertoire holds about 82,000 clones, with approximately 74% as singletons. The sequence derives from a woman aged 45-59 years in good health and CMV-seropositive. This chain connects TRBV7-9 to TRBJ1-1; D perhaps matches TRBD1 (5 bases). The sample was PBMCs. CDR3 DNA: TGTGCCAGCAGCTCCTCTGGGGGGGAGACTGAAGCTTTCTTT. Translated, it gives CASSSSGGETEAFF.